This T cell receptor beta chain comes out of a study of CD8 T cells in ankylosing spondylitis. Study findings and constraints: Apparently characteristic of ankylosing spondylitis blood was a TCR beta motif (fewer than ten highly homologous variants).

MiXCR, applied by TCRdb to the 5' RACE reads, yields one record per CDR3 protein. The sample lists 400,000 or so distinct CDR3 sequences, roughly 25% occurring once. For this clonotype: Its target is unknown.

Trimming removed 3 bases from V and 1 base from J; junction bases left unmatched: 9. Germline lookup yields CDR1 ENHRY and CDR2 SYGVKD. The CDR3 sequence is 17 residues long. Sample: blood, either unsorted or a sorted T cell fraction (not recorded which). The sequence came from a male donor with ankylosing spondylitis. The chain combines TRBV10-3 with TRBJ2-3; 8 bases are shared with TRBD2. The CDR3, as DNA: TGTGCCATCAGTGATTCCAGCGGGAGCGGGGGCACAGATACGCAGTATTTT. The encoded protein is CAISDSSGSGGTDTQYF.